This T cell receptor (beta chain) was sequenced during a study of response to subunit inactivated influenza vaccine. Study findings and constraints: There was a suggestion from the authors that each seasonal influenza vaccination recruits few new T cells.

TCRdb itself ran the RT-PCR reads through MiXCR, one entry per CDR3 protein. The sample has a few hundred thousand distinct CDR3 sequences; about a fifth are singletons. As to this clonotype: Antigen unknown.

The V gene's germline CDR1 is MGHRA and CDR2 YSYEKL. V shed 1 base and J shed 6 bases, with 13 bases lying between them. The CDR3 consists of 15 residues. Here the sequenced sample was PBMCs from blood, taken approximately 20 months after vaccination. This chain joins TRBV4-1 and TRBJ1-5; D unclear. The clonotype was recovered from a man between 50 and 75 years old who received an inactivated influenza vaccine. CDR3 residues: CASSQGQGFGQPQHF. The CDR3 nucleotides are TGCGCCAGCAGCCAAGGGCAAGGGTTCGGTCAGCCCCAGCATTTT.